This entry lists 22 T cell receptor beta chains sequenced from one sample in a study of blood T cell repertoires in COVID-19. Sequencing used immunoSEQ multiplex PCR; TCRdb keeps in-frame clones, though not all of them. In the table there are 97,000 or so clones, 70% to 85% of which are singletons. Sequenced: peripheral blood. These receptors all come from a man in his 70s with acute or convalescent COVID-19.

The rearrangement links TRBV7-6 to TRBJ2-3, with 14 positions matching TRBD2. This CDR3 is built from 18 residues. Trimming at V came to 1 base and at J to 3 bases, leaving 6 bases not matched to a gene. Per the germline V gene, CDR1 is SGHVS and CDR2 is FNYEAQ. The CDR3 coding sequence is TGTGCCAGCAGCTTAGGACTAGCGGGAGGGCCGCGGACAGATACGCAGTATTTT. Its translation is CASSLGLAGGPRTDTQYF.

This sequence joins TRBV10-3 and TRBJ2-3, with TRBD1 matching 12 bases. Trimming removed 2 bases from V and 2 bases from J; junction bases left unmatched: 5. Germline V gene sequence: CDR1 ENHRY, CDR2 SYGVKD. CDR3 length equals 17 residues. As DNA, the CDR3 is TGTGCCATCAGTGAGCCGCCGGGACAGGGGGCCACAGATACGCAGTATTTT. Its translation: CAISEPPGQGATDTQYF.

The rearrangement links TRBV28 to TRBJ1-4, with D unclear. CDR1 and CDR2 from the germline V gene are MDHEN and SYDVKM. V lost 7 bases and J 0 bases, leaving 12 bases between the germline ends. There are 15 residues in the CDR3. DNA for the CDR3: TGTGCCAGCACGATCCGGACTGCAACTAATGAAAAACTGTTTTTT. As protein: CASTIRTATNEKLFF.

The chain recombines TRBV5-4 with TRBJ1-4; 10 bases line up with TRBD1. Germline lookup yields CDR1 SGHNT and CDR2 YYREEE (reference sequence). V lost 4 bases and J lost 7; bases outside the gene matches: 10. This CDR3 has 16 residues. The CDR3 sequence is CASSPMTGGRVEKLFF. CDR3 DNA sequence: TGTGCCAGCAGCCCCATGACAGGGGGCAGAGTTGAAAAACTGTTTTTT.

The chain carries TRBV6-2 or TRBV6-3 and TRBJ2-1, with TRBD2 matching 11 bases. Trimming removed 2 bases from V and 8 bases from J; junction bases left unmatched: 14. The CDR3 is made up of 18 amino acids. Germline lookup yields CDR1 MNHEY and CDR2 SVGEGT. CDR3 in amino acids: CASSYVLAGGPRGDEQFF. CDR3 nucleotides: TGTGCCAGCAGTTACGTGCTAGCGGGGGGCCCTCGTGGTGATGAGCAGTTCTTC.

This clone was found a few times. The genes are TRBV11-2 and TRBJ1-6; tentative D call: TRBD1 (5 bases). The CDR3 loop spans 15 amino acids. V lost 4 bases and J 11 bases, leaving 18 bases between the germline ends. The germline gives CDR1 SGHAT, CDR2 FQNNGV. The CDR3 is CASSSLDRGGPPLHF. As DNA, the CDR3 is TGTGCCAGCAGCTCCCTAGATAGGGGAGGACCACCCCTCCACTTT.

The rearrangement links TRBV6-2 or TRBV6-3 to TRBJ2-1; TRBD2 matches at 16 bases. Germline CDR1 reads MNHEY; CDR2 reads SVGEGT. The CDR3 has 17 amino acids. Germline trimming cut 4 bases from V and 4 bases from J; bases unmatched to any gene: 4. The CDR3 protein is CASSSGLAGGLYNEQFF. The CDR3 coding sequence is TGTGCCAGCAGTTCGGGACTAGCGGGAGGGCTGTACAATGAGCAGTTCTTC.

This rearrangement joins TRBV2 to TRBJ1-3; 9 positions agree with TRBD1. This CDR3 comprises 14 residues. Trimming took 7 bases from V and 7 from J; bases not matched to a gene: 8. Germline V lookup: CDR1 SNHLY, CDR2 FYNNEI. CDR3 amino acids: CASNTLGQGNTIYF. CDR3 bases: TGTGCCAGCAATACGCTCGGACAGGGGAACACCATATATTTT. The entire variable domain, with the rest obtained from reference TRBV2 and TRBJ1-3, is as follows: EPEVTQTPSHQVTQMGQEVILRCVPISNHLYFYWYRQILGQKVEFLVSFYNNEISEKSEIFDDQFSVERPDGSNFTLKIRSTKLEDSAMYFCASNTLGQGNTIYFGEGSWLTVV.

The rearrangement uses TRBV7-4 and TRBJ1-1; the match to TRBD1 covers 8 bases. Germline CDR1 SGHVT, CDR2 SQSDAQ. J lost 4 bases, V lost 4 bases, and 11 bases had no gene match. The CDR3 sequence is 16 residues long. CDR3 sequence (DNA): TGTGCCAGCAGCTATACGGACAGGGTGTCGAGCACTGAAGCTTTCTTT. It translates to CASSYTDRVSSTEAFF.

The V gene is TRBV18, the J gene TRBJ1-3; 7 nucleotides agree with TRBD1. The CDR3 length is 14 residues. Germline CDR1 and CDR2: KGHSH and LQKENI. Trimming cost V 3 bases and J 8 bases; bases outside gene matches: 7. This CDR3 reads CASSPPGQSHTIYF. The CDR3 bases are TGTGCCAGCTCACCGCCGGGACAGAGTCACACCATATATTTT. Variable domain in full (rest from reference TRBV18 and TRBJ1-3): NAGVMQNPRHLVRRRGQEARLRCSPMKGHSHVYWYRQLPEEGLKFMVYLQKENIIDESGMPKERFSAEFPKEGPSILRIQQVVRGDSAAYFCASSPPGQSHTIYFGEGSWLTVV.

The chain carries TRBV27 and TRBJ1-4; TRBD1 matches 10 bases. The V gene end was trimmed by 4 bases and the J gene end by 10 bases; junction bases not matched to a gene: 9. The CDR3 runs to 15 residues. Germline V gives CDR1 MNHEY, CDR2 SMNVEV (reference sequence). This CDR3 reads CASSSNVGQGRKLFF. DNA of the CDR3: TGTGCCAGCAGTTCTAACGTGGGACAGGGGCGAAAACTGTTTTTT.

The chain combines TRBV5-4 with TRBJ1-2; weak D call: TRBD1 (5 bases). Deletions cut 4 bases from V and 4 bases from J, with 11 bases between. The CDR3 is 13 amino acids. The germline gives CDR1 SGHNT, CDR2 YYREEE (reference sequence). The CDR3 is CASSMIQGYGYTF. The DNA for the CDR3 is TGTGCCAGCAGCATGATCCAGGGCTATGGCTACACCTTC. The full variable domain, with the rest looked up from reference TRBV5-4 and TRBJ1-2, is ETGVTQSPTHLIKTRGQQVTLRCSSQSGHNTVSWYQQALGQGPQFIFQYYREEENGRGNFPPRFSGLQFPNYSSELNVNALELDDSALYLCASSMIQGYGYTFGSGTRLTVV.

The chain couples TRBV5-1 to TRBJ2-5, with 9 bases aligning to TRBD2. The germline CDR1 and CDR2 sequences are SGHRS and YFSETQ. The CDR3 has 16 residues. Trimming took 0 bases from V and 1 from J; bases not matched to a gene: 4. The CDR3 loop reads CASSLVGSGGQETQYF. CDR3 nucleotides: TGCGCCAGCAGCTTGGTAGGTAGCGGGGGCCAAGAGACCCAGTACTTC.

V and J are TRBV19 and TRBJ1-5, with 8 bases matching TRBD1. Germline-derived CDR1 and CDR2 are LNHDA and SQIVND (reference sequence). Trimming at V came to 7 bases and at J to 2 bases, leaving 7 bases not matched to a gene. The CDR3 consists of 15 residues. The CDR3 sequence: CASIPDRARNQPQHF. Here the CDR3 DNA reads TGTGCCAGTATTCCGGACAGGGCCCGCAATCAGCCCCAGCATTTT.

The chain recombines TRBV27 with TRBJ2-1; D may be TRBD2 (6 bases). The CDR3 runs to 11 residues. Germline V gene lookup returns CDR1 MNHEY and CDR2 SMNVEV (reference sequence). With 6 bases removed from V and 7 bases from J, the gap between germline ends came to 7 bases. CDR3 bases: TGTGCCAGCAGCCGGGGGAATGAGCAGTTCTTC. It translates to CASSRGNEQFF.

This sequence joins TRBV6-5 and TRBJ2-7; 7 nucleotides align to TRBD2. The CDR3 is 15 residues long. Germline assignment: CDR1 MNHEY and CDR2 SVGAGI. Germline trimming cut 10 bases from V and 1 base from J; bases unmatched to any gene: 13. CDR3 sequence: CATSEHDSGSYEQYF. Written as DNA, the CDR3 is TGTGCCACCTCGGAGCACGATAGCGGGTCCTACGAGCAGTACTTC.

The chain is built from TRBV5-6 and TRBJ2-3; a weak D match, TRBD2 (5 bases). This CDR3 is built from 16 residues. Trimming left V 1 base short and J 6 bases short, with 18 bases between. CDR1 SGHDT and CDR2 YYEEEE come from the germline V gene. The CDR3 nucleotides read TGTGCCAGCAGCTTGTTTTCGGGGAGCAGAGCGGATACGCAGTATTTT. Protein: CASSLFSGSRADTQYF.

This clone has only one observation. The CDR3 loop reads CASSLGTGGTEAFF. The CDR3 nucleotides are TGTGCCAGCAGCTTGGGGACAGGGGGTACTGAAGCTTTCTTT. The chain is built from TRBV5-8 and TRBJ1-1; 10 bases map to TRBD1. Germline CDR1 and CDR2: SGHTS and YDEGEE. The length of the CDR3 is 14 residues. J was trimmed by 5 bases and V by 0 bases; bases with no gene match: 1.

This chain joins TRBV3-1 (or the pseudogene TRBV3-2) and TRBJ1-5; D is unclear. The CDR3 sequence is 15 residues long. Trimming stripped 5 bases from V and 0 bases from J, with 11 bases between. Germline V CDR1 and CDR2: LGHDT, YNNKEL (reference sequence). CDR3 sequence: CASSWARYSNQPQHF. Written as DNA, the CDR3 is TGTGCCAGCAGCTGGGCCAGATATAGCAATCAGCCCCAGCATTTT.

This chain uses TRBV28 with TRBJ2-5; possible D gene TRBD1, 6 bases. CDR3 length: 16 amino acids. The germline CDR1 and CDR2 sequences are MDHEN and SYDVKM. The germline V and J ends were trimmed by 5 bases and 2 bases, with 18 bases remaining between them. The CDR3 DNA reads as TGTGCCAGCAGTCCCCGAAGGACAGTCGCTCAAGAGACCCAGTACTTC. It yields the protein CASSPRRTVAQETQYF. The full variable domain, completed using reference TRBV28 and TRBJ2-5, is DVKVTQSSRYLVKRTGEKVFLECVQDMDHENMFWYRQDPGLGLRLIYFSYDVKMKEKGDIPEGYSVSREKKERFSLILESASTNQTSMYLCASSPRRTVAQETQYFGPGTRLLVL.

This clone was seen a few times. The rearrangement uses TRBV30 and TRBJ1-5; weak D call: TRBD1 (5 bases). The CDR3 covers 14 residues. Deletions cut 3 bases from V and 2 bases from J, with 11 bases between. Germline loops: CDR1 GTSNPN, CDR2 SVGIG (reference sequence). CDR3 DNA: TGTGCCTGGAGCCCGTGGGGGGGCAATCAGCCCCAGCATTTT. It is translated as CAWSPWGGNQPQHF. The variable domain in full, completed from reference TRBV30 and TRBJ1-5, reads SQTIHQWPATLVQPVGSPLSLECTVEGTSNPNLYWYRQAAGRGLQLLFYSVGIGQISSEVPQNLSASRPQDRQFILSSKKLLLSDSGFYLCAWSPWGGNQPQHFGDGTRLSIL.

CDR3 residues: CASSLTGLNTEAFF. In DNA form, the CDR3 reads TGTGCCAGCAGTCTAACGGGACTTAACACTGAAGCTTTCTTT. The chain couples TRBV6-1 to TRBJ1-1; perhaps TRBD1 as D (5 bases). CDR3 length: 14 amino acids. Per germline, CDR1 MNHNS and CDR2 SASEGT. Deletions cut 5 bases from V and 2 bases from J, with 12 bases between.